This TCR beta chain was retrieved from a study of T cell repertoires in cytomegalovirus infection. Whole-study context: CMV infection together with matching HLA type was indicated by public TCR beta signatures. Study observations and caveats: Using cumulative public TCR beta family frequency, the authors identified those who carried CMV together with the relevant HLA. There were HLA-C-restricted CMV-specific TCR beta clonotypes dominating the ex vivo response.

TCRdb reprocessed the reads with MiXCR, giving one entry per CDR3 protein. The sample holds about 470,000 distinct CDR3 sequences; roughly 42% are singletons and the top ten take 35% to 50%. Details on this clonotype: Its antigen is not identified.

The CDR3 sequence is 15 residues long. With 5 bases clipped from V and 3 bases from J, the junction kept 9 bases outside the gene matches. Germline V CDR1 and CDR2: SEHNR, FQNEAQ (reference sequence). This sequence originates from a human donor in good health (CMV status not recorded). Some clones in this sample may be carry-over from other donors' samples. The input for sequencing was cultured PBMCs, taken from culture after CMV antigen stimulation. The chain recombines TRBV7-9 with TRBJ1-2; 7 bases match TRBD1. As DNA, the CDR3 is TGTGCCAGCAGCGCCAGGGGGTCACCGTACTATGGCTACACCTTC. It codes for CASSARGSPYYGYTF.